This T cell receptor beta chain was identified in a study of CXCR3-negative and CXCR3-positive naive CD8 T cells. This CDR3 spans 14 amino acids. Per germline, CDR1 DFQATT and CDR2 SNEGSKA (reference sequence). With regard to this clonotype: Its antigen remains unknown.

5' RACE with UMI labels generated the TRB cDNA libraries. Following a re-call of the 5' RACE reads, TCRdb has one entry per CDR3 protein and lacks DNA. This repertoire comprises around 65,000 distinct CDR3 sequences; its ten largest clones make up 0.55% to 0.85%. Naive CD8+ T cells had a CD45RO-CCR7+CD27+CD95- phenotype. Whole-study results and caveats: TRB CDR3 hydrophobicity was greater in CXCR3-positive naive cells than in CXCR3-negative naive cells. Memory CD8+ T cell repertoires were far less diverse than both naive subsets.

The rearrangement uses TRBV20-1 and TRBJ2-5; absent DNA, TCRdb's TRBD2 call cannot be checked. This sequence was found in a human donor in good health. Some clones in this sample may be carry-over from other donors' samples. The specimen was naive CXCR3+ CD8+ T cells from blood. Subset in this sample: CD45RO-CCR7+CD27+CD95- naive CD8+ T cells expressing CXCR3 (TNR3+). CDR3 amino acids: CSAEGTSAQETQYF.